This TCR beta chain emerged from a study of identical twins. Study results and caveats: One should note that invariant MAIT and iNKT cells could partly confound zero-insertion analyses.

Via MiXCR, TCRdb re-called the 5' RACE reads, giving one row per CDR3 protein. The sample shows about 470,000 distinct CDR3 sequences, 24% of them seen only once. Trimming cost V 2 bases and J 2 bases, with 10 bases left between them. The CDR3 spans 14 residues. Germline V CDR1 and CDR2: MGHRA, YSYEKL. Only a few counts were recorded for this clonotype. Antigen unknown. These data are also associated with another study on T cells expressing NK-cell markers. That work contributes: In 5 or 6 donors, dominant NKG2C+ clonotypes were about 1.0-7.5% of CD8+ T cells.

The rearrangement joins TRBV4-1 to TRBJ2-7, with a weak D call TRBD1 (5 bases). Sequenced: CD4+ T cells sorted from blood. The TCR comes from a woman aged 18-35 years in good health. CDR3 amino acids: CASSQIGATYEQYF. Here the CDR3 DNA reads TGCGCCAGCAGCCAAATAGGGGCCACCTACGAGCAGTACTTC.